The 29 T cell receptor beta chains below all came from one sample that was sequenced in a study of cytomegalovirus exposure and HLA in healthy donors (dated by TCRdb to the late 2010s). The library was produced with the immunoSEQ multiplex PCR assay. For the multiplex PCR, a mixture combining 60 forward primers for TCR Vbeta segments and 13 reverse primers for TCR Jbeta segments was used. Imported from immuneACCESS, the table was reduced by TCRdb to in-frame sequences with V and J called. These copies leave out some clones; in studies compared against another copy, an unresolved V gene accounts for under half, and the cause of the remainder is not known. The sample records approximately 76,000 clones, roughly two thirds of which are singletons. The top ten clones comprise about 16% of the sample. The material sequenced was PBMCs. The receptors originated from a woman aged 40 to 50 in good health and CMV-seropositive.

This clone has more than one count but fewer than ten. The chain carries TRBV7-2 and TRBJ1-2; 7 bases match TRBD1. Germline CDR1 and CDR2: SGHTA and FQGNSA. Trimming removed 5 bases from V and 5 bases from J; junction bases left unmatched: 5. The CDR3 extends over 13 amino acids. Here the CDR3 DNA reads TGTGCCAGCAGCCCCCAGGGGGGATATGGCTACACCTTC. Its protein is CASSPQGGYGYTF. Full variable domain (missing parts from reference TRBV7-2 and TRBJ1-2): GAGVSQSPSNKVTEKGKDVELRCDPISGHTALYWYRQSLGQGLEFLIYFQGNSAPDKSGLPSDRFSAERTGGSVSTLTIQRTQQEDSAVYLCASSPQGGYGYTFGSGTRLTVV.

The rearrangement joins TRBV28 to TRBJ2-1; 9 bases match TRBD1. V was pared by 5 bases and J by 5 bases, with 7 bases of the junction left unmatched. This CDR3 spans 15 amino acids. Germline CDR1 and CDR2: MDHEN and SYDVKM. This chain's CDR3 is CASSAGTGLDNEQFF. The DNA of the CDR3 is TGTGCCAGCAGTGCCGGGACAGGGTTGGACAATGAGCAGTTCTTC. Complete variable domain (other parts from reference TRBV28 and TRBJ2-1): DVKVTQSSRYLVKRTGEKVFLECVQDMDHENMFWYRQDPGLGLRLIYFSYDVKMKEKGDIPEGYSVSREKKERFSLILESASTNQTSMYLCASSAGTGLDNEQFFGPGTRLTVL.

This clone has just one count. The V and J genes are TRBV27 and TRBJ1-2; a possible D gene is TRBD1 (5 bases). The germline V gene has CDR1 MNHEY and CDR2 SMNVEV (reference sequence). The CDR3 loop spans 15 amino acids. V was cut by 7 bases and J by 2 bases, with 17 bases left in between. CDR3 protein: CASTPRGGRNYGYTF. The CDR3 DNA reads TGTGCCAGCACCCCACGGGGCGGGAGGAACTATGGCTACACCTTC.

The chain joins TRBV6-6 to TRBJ2-5, with D possibly TRBD2 on 7 matching bases. Germline lookup yields CDR1 MNHNY and CDR2 SVGAGI (reference sequence). This CDR3 has 14 residues. Trimming removed 6 bases from V and 4 bases from J, with 15 bases in between. CDR3 protein: CASREGGSGETQYF. For the CDR3, the DNA is TGTGCCAGCAGGGAGGGGGGGTCGGGAGAGACCCAGTACTTC.

The chain recombines TRBV5-4 with TRBJ2-7; D might be TRBD1 (5 bases). Trimming shortened V by 2 bases and J by 5 bases, and 17 bases separated the two germline ends. This CDR3 has 15 residues. Germline V gives CDR1 SGHNT, CDR2 YYREEE (reference sequence). CDR3 nucleotides: TGTGCCAGCAGCTTAAGGGCAGGGATACGGGACGAGCAGTACTTC. It encodes CASSLRAGIRDEQYF.

This clone was seen only once. The rearrangement links TRBV29-1 to TRBJ2-2, with D uncertain. The CDR3 loop spans 13 amino acids. Trimming removed 7 bases at V and 0 bases at J, with 9 bases between. Germline V gene data show CDR1 as SQVTM and CDR2 as ANQGSEA. CDR3 nucleotide sequence: TGCAGCGGTTCGTCCGCGAACACCGGGGAGCTGTTTTTT. Its translation is CSGSSANTGELFF.

Notes on this clone: Because the CDR3 is missing its conserved closing phenylalanine or tryptophan, this is likely a read error. J is TRBJ2-3 and V is TRBV28, with TRBD1 matching 9 bases. V was pared by 5 bases and J by 2 bases, with 8 bases of the junction left unmatched. The CDR3 runs 16 residues. Germline V CDR1 and CDR2: MDHEN, SYDVKM. The CDR3 sequence is CASSHRRDRATDTQYV. The CDR3 nucleotides are TGTGCCAGCAGTCACCGCCGGGACAGGGCCACAGATACGCAGTATGTT.

This rearrangement joins TRBV4-1 to TRBJ2-7; 10 bases are shared with TRBD2. The CDR3 consists of 17 residues. J gave up 0 bases and V 0 bases, and 5 bases lay outside the gene matches. Germline V CDR1 and CDR2: MGHRA, YSYEKL. The CDR3 reads CASSQELTSGASYEQYF. CDR3 bases: TGCGCCAGCAGCCAAGAGTTAACTAGCGGGGCCTCCTACGAGCAGTACTTC.

This clone was detected only a few times. V gene TRBV4-3 combines with J gene TRBJ2-3, with D perhaps TRBD2 (5 bases). The germline V gene encodes CDR1 LGHNA and CDR2 YSLEER. This CDR3 region has 17 residues. The V end lost 2 bases, the J end lost 5 bases, and 20 bases lay between the germline ends. CDR3 amino acids: CASSQQIPGLAGDTQYF. CDR3 nucleotide sequence: TGCGCCAGCAGCCAACAAATCCCAGGTTTGGCGGGAGATACGCAGTATTTT.

This clone was recorded a few times. The genes are TRBV5-4 and TRBJ1-1; 7 nucleotides agree with TRBD1. CDR3 length equals 15 residues. V gave up 5 bases and J gave up 0 bases; unmatched junction bases: 7. Germline CDR1 reads SGHNT; CDR2 reads YYREEE (reference sequence). The CDR3 reads CASRGQSTVNTEAFF. CDR3 nucleotides: TGTGCCAGCAGGGGACAGAGCACCGTGAACACTGAAGCTTTCTTT.

This clone is a singleton in its sample. V is TRBV14 and J is TRBJ2-3; D gene uncertain. This CDR3 has 17 residues. The germline V gene has CDR1 SGHDN and CDR2 FVKESK. V shed 2 bases and J shed 0 bases, with 15 bases lying between them. Written as DNA, the CDR3 is TGTGCCAGCAGCCAACTGGGCACTCGACGGAGCACAGATACGCAGTATTTT. Translated: CASSQLGTRRSTDTQYF.

This clone turned up a few times. This chain joins TRBV28 and TRBJ2-7, with no clear D. The germline V gene has CDR1 MDHEN and CDR2 SYDVKM. Trimming shortened V by 3 bases and J by 7 bases, and 4 bases separated the two germline ends. The length of the CDR3 is 10 residues. This CDR3 reads CASSFREQYF. The CDR3 region has the DNA TGTGCCAGCAGTTTTCGGGAGCAGTACTTC.

This clone has a single count. CDR3 coding DNA: TGTGCCAGCAGCTTGGACAGGGCCGAGCAGTACTTC. Its translation: CASSLDRAEQYF. The chain combines TRBV5-6 with TRBJ2-7; D might be TRBD1 (6 bases). V was cut by 0 bases and J by 6 bases, with 7 bases left in between. This CDR3 is built from 12 residues. Germline V gives CDR1 SGHDT, CDR2 YYEEEE.

V and J are TRBV9 and TRBJ2-3; D is unclear. The CDR3 loop spans 15 amino acids. The germline V and J ends were trimmed by 4 bases and 0 bases, with 12 bases remaining between them. Germline CDR1 SGDLS, CDR2 YYNGEE. The CDR3 protein is CASSPSGLSTDTQYF. Here the CDR3 DNA reads TGTGCCAGCAGCCCGAGTGGGCTCAGCACAGATACGCAGTATTTT. Looking up the rest from reference TRBV9 and TRBJ2-3 gives the full variable domain: DSGVTQTPKHLITATGQRVTLRCSPRSGDLSVYWYQQSLDQGLQFLIQYYNGEERAKGNILERFSAQQFPDLHSELNLSSLELGDSALYFCASSPSGLSTDTQYFGPGTRLTVL.

The chain uses TRBV18 and TRBJ2-5, with 9 bases matching TRBD1. Trimming at V came to 2 bases and at J to 5 bases, leaving 9 bases not matched to a gene. The CDR3 length is 16 residues. Germline V gives CDR1 KGHSH, CDR2 LQKENI. CDR3 nucleotides: TGTGCCAGCTCACCAGGAACAGGGGGCGCGGGGGAGACCCAGTACTTC. The encoded protein is CASSPGTGGAGETQYF.

The chain uses TRBV20-1 and TRBJ1-1; D gene ambiguous. There are 11 residues in the CDR3. Per germline, CDR1 DFQATT and CDR2 SNEGSKA (reference sequence). CDR3 sequence reads: CARKRNTEAFF. In DNA form, the CDR3 reads TGCGCACGGAAGCGGAACACTGAAGCTTTCTTT.

The chain couples TRBV5-4 to TRBJ1-2, with TRBD1 identical over 10 bases. V gave up 4 bases and J gave up 3 bases; unmatched junction bases: 3. Germline CDR1 reads SGHNT; CDR2 reads YYREEE (reference sequence). The CDR3 spans 14 residues. CDR3 region: CASSQGTGDYGYTF. The CDR3 DNA follows: TGTGCCAGCAGCCAGGGGACAGGGGACTATGGCTACACCTTC.

This clone has a handful of counts. The chain recombines TRBV7-2 with TRBJ1-3; D not certain. Germline V gene lookup returns CDR1 SGHTA and CDR2 FQGNSA. The CDR3 consists of 16 residues. The V end was cut by 3 bases, the J end by 3 bases, with 15 bases between. CDR3 sequence (DNA): TGTGCCAGCAGCTTGAACGCCGGGTCTATTGGAAACACCATATATTTT. Translated: CASSLNAGSIGNTIYF.

The chain employs TRBV19 and TRBJ1-5, with 8 positions matching TRBD1. The germline V gene encodes CDR1 LNHDA and CDR2 SQIVND (reference sequence). The CDR3 length is 15 residues. The J segment lost 7 bases and the V segment lost 1 base, leaving 6 bases of the junction unmatched. The chain's CDR3 is CASSIGAGGRQPQHF. CDR3 coding DNA: TGTGCCAGTAGTATAGGCGCAGGGGGCAGACAGCCCCAGCATTTT.

The chain is built from TRBV7-2 and TRBJ1-2; tentative D call: TRBD1 (6 bases). Trimming shortened V by 4 bases and J by 4 bases, and 10 bases separated the two germline ends. This CDR3 comprises 13 residues. Germline values: CDR1 SGHTA, CDR2 FQGNSA. The CDR3 nucleotides are TGTGCCAGCAGCTCGGACAGAAGCTATGGCTACACCTTC. It is translated as CASSSDRSYGYTF.

The gene calls are TRBV10-2 and TRBJ1-5, with TRBD1 matching over 7 bases. This CDR3 region has 15 residues. In germline, CDR1 is WSHSY, CDR2 SAAADI. J was trimmed by 3 bases and V by 0 bases; bases with no gene match: 2. The CDR3 region is CASSESGGHNQPQHF. The CDR3 nucleotides read TGCGCCAGCAGTGAGTCAGGGGGCCACAATCAGCCCCAGCATTTT.

The V call is TRBV6-5, the J call TRBJ2-6; D is unclear. This CDR3 is built from 16 residues. V was cut by 3 bases and J by 2 bases, with 11 bases left in between. CDR1 is MNHEY and CDR2 is SVGAGI in the germline V gene. The chain's CDR3 is CASSYLLTAGANVLTF. The CDR3, as DNA: TGTGCCAGCAGTTATCTACTCACTGCTGGGGCCAACGTCCTGACTTTC.

This clone was recorded a few times. The rearrangement links TRBV6-5 to TRBJ2-7; TRBD1 matches at 10 bases. From germline, CDR1 is MNHEY and CDR2 SVGAGI. The CDR3 spans 16 residues. V lost 1 base to trimming and J lost 7 bases; unmatched junction nucleotides: 10. CDR3 residues: CASSYFSPGQGFEQYF. CDR3 coding DNA: TGTGCCAGCAGTTACTTTTCTCCGGGACAGGGGTTTGAGCAGTACTTC.

As DNA, the CDR3 is TGTGCCAGCTCACCACCAGGGGCCATGGACACTGAAGCTTTCTTT. This codes for CASSPPGAMDTEAFF. This chain joins TRBV18 and TRBJ1-1; D possibly corresponds to TRBD1 (5 bases). V shed 0 bases and J shed 3 bases, with 11 bases lying between them. The CDR3 runs to 15 residues. Germline V gene data show CDR1 as KGHSH and CDR2 as LQKENI.

The chain employs TRBV7-2 and TRBJ2-2; a weak D match, TRBD1 (6 bases). Germline lookup yields CDR1 SGHTA and CDR2 FQGNSA. V was cut by 5 bases and J by 10 bases, with 11 bases left in between. CDR3 length: 12 residues. The CDR3 sequence: CASSHTGLELFF. The CDR3 bases are TGTGCCAGCAGCCACACAGGGCTGGAGCTGTTTTTT.

The V and J genes are TRBV7-7 and TRBJ2-1; a weak D match, TRBD2 (6 bases). The germline V gene has CDR1 SSHAT and CDR2 FNYEAQ (reference sequence). The CDR3 is 12 amino acids. CDR3 amino acids: CASAGPGNEQFF. CDR3 bases: TGTGCTAGCGCGGGGCCGGGCAATGAGCAGTTCTTC. Filled out from reference TRBV7-7 and TRBJ2-1, the complete variable domain reads GAGVSQSPRYKVTKRGQDVTLRCDPISSHATLYWYQQALGQGPEFLTYFNYEAQPDKSGLPSDRFSAERPEGSISTLTIQRTEQRDSAMYRCASAGPGNEQFFGPGTRLTVL.

In DNA form, the CDR3 reads TGCGCCAGCAGCTACCCCGGGACAGGGGGCGCGTCTACCGGGGAGCTGTTTTTT. As protein: CASSYPGTGGASTGELFF. The V gene is TRBV5-1, the J gene TRBJ2-2; 12 bases are a match to TRBD1. The CDR3 loop spans 18 amino acids. Unmatched junction bases numbered 11, after V lost 3 bases and J lost 5 bases. In germline, CDR1 is SGHRS, CDR2 YFSETQ.

This clone was seen a single time. The rearrangement uses TRBV2 and TRBJ2-7, with D possibly TRBD1 on 6 matching bases. Looked up from germline, CDR1 is SNHLY and CDR2 is FYNNEI. The CDR3 loop spans 14 amino acids. Trimming removed 5 bases at V and 4 bases at J, with 15 bases between. The CDR3 spells CASSNQGGPYEQYF. CDR3 coding DNA: TGTGCCAGCAGTAATCAAGGGGGACCATACGAGCAGTACTTC.

The CDR3 sequence is CASSLEGGDSYEQYF. CDR3 coding DNA: TGTGCCAGCAGCTTAGAAGGGGGCGATTCCTACGAGCAGTACTTC. The chain has TRBV11-2 and TRBJ2-7, with 7 bases aligning to TRBD1. Per the germline V gene, CDR1 is SGHAT and CDR2 is FQNNGV. V lost 0 bases to trimming and J lost 1 base; unmatched junction nucleotides: 3. The CDR3 covers 15 residues.